Following are 10 T cell receptor beta chains from one sample sequenced in a study of blood T cell repertoires in COVID-19. TCRdb's copy holds only in-frame clones and misses some; the assay was immunoSEQ multiplex PCR. The sample has a few hundred thousand clones, approximately 90% seen once; the top ten hold about 4%. The specimen was peripheral blood. These receptors were obtained from a man in his 60s who had recovered from COVID-19.

The gene calls are TRBV5-1 and TRBJ2-7, with TRBD2 matching over 12 bases. Germline V gene data show CDR1 as SGHRS and CDR2 as YFSETQ. Germline trimming cut 4 bases from V and 5 bases from J; bases unmatched to any gene: 10. The CDR3 runs 16 residues. Written as DNA, the CDR3 is TGCGCCAGCAGCCCCGGACTAGCGGGGACCCTGAACGAGCAGTACTTC. It yields the protein CASSPGLAGTLNEQYF.

In this sample, this clone turned up once. The genes are TRBV2 and TRBJ1-4; D not certain. The CDR3 loop spans 13 amino acids. The germline CDR1 and CDR2 sequences are SNHLY and FYNNEI. The V end lost 2 bases, the J end lost 5 bases, and 6 bases lay between the germline ends. The DNA for the CDR3 is TGTGCCAGCAGTGAATGGAGAAATGAAAAACTGTTTTTT. It specifies CASSEWRNEKLFF.

The chain employs TRBV5-4 and TRBJ2-2, with TRBD1 matching over 9 bases. CDR1 is SGHNT, CDR2 YYREEE, per germline (reference sequence). The J segment lost 1 base and the V segment lost 4 bases, leaving 5 bases of the junction unmatched. The CDR3 contains 16 residues. The CDR3: CASSGGQGRNTGELFF. The CDR3 DNA reads TGTGCCAGCAGCGGGGGACAGGGCCGGAACACCGGGGAGCTGTTTTTT.

V and J are TRBV5-1 and TRBJ2-7, with 11 bases fitting TRBD1. The V segment lost 7 bases and the J segment 2 bases; nucleotides outside the gene matches: 5. CDR3 size: 14 residues. The germline V gene has CDR1 SGHRS and CDR2 YFSETQ. CDR3 in amino acids: CASASGQGAYEQYF. CDR3 nucleotides: TGCGCCAGCGCTTCGGGACAGGGGGCCTACGAGCAGTACTTC.

V usage is TRBV27 and J usage is TRBJ2-7, with TRBD1 identical over 8 bases. The CDR3 extends over 15 amino acids. Germline V gives CDR1 MNHEY, CDR2 SMNVEV (reference sequence). Trimming removed 5 bases from V and 2 bases from J; junction bases left unmatched: 8. The CDR3 nucleotides read TGTGCCAGCAGTCCGTCCTCGGACAGGGCCTACGAGCAGTACTTC. It is translated as CASSPSSDRAYEQYF.

This chain joins TRBV5-5 and TRBJ2-5, with 11 bases fitting TRBD1. Germline CDR1 SGHKS, CDR2 YYEKEE (reference sequence). The V segment lost 1 base and the J segment 5 bases; nucleotides outside the gene matches: 7. The CDR3 covers 16 residues. The CDR3 sequence is CASSLSRTGGRETQYF. The CDR3 DNA follows: TGTGCCAGCAGCTTGTCACGGACAGGGGGCCGGGAGACCCAGTACTTC.

The chain couples TRBV30 to TRBJ1-4, with TRBD1 matching over 10 bases. Germline V gene lookup returns CDR1 GTSNPN and CDR2 SVGIG (reference sequence). This CDR3 is built from 15 residues. Trimming at V came to 1 base and at J to 7 bases, leaving 6 bases not matched to a gene. The CDR3 region is CAWSARQGAGEKLFF. DNA for the CDR3: TGTGCCTGGAGTGCGAGACAGGGGGCAGGTGAAAAACTGTTTTTT. The whole variable domain, remainder taken from reference TRBV30 and TRBJ1-4, is SQTIHQWPATLVQPVGSPLSLECTVEGTSNPNLYWYRQAAGRGLQLLFYSVGIGQISSEVPQNLSASRPQDRQFILSSKKLLLSDSGFYLCAWSARQGAGEKLFFGSGTQLSVL.

The chain couples TRBV9 to TRBJ2-2, with 8 bases matching TRBD2. The germline V gene has CDR1 SGDLS and CDR2 YYNGEE. V was clipped by 1 base and J by 6 bases; unmatched bases: 2. This CDR3 spans 14 amino acids. This CDR3 is CASSVWRGAGELFF. In DNA form, the CDR3 reads TGTGCCAGCAGCGTATGGCGGGGGGCCGGGGAGCTGTTTTTT.

Worth noting for this clone: Because the CDR3's place on the DNA is in doubt, the DNA is left out and the CDR3 is given as listed by TCRdb. The J gene is TRBJ2-5, the V gene TRBV6-5; the table's D gene call, TRBD2, was not cross checked with the DNA. Germline values: CDR1 MNHEY, CDR2 SVGAGI. A total of 13 residues make up the CDR3, ends included. The CDR3 sequence: CASSSSAGETQYF.

The chain joins TRBV19 to TRBJ2-2; perhaps TRBD2 as D (5 bases). Germline CDR1 and CDR2: LNHDA and SQIVND (reference sequence). The CDR3 is made up of 16 amino acids. Trimming took 6 bases from V and 1 from J, leaving 15 bases between them. The CDR3 coding sequence is TGTGCCAGTAGCCTAGCCCGTTCGGGGAACACCGGGGAGCTGTTTTTT. It encodes CASSLARSGNTGELFF.